Each of the 7 T cell receptor beta chains below was sequenced from the same sample in a study of blood T cell repertoires in COVID-19. The table came from immunoSEQ multiplex PCR; TCRdb's copy has only in-frame clones and leaves some out. The data hold some 140,000 clones, with roughly 82% observed a single time. The specimen was peripheral blood. Source of these receptors: a man of 80 years or more with acute or convalescent COVID-19.

This rearrangement joins TRBV28 to TRBJ1-6; D gene ambiguous. CDR3 length: 13 amino acids. CDR1 MDHEN and CDR2 SYDVKM come from the germline V gene. The ends were cut back, 5 bases at V and 13 bases at J, with 15 bases in the middle. The CDR3 reads CASSPRRVSPLHF. The DNA for the CDR3 is TGTGCCAGCAGTCCCCGGAGGGTCTCTCCCCTCCACTTT. The full variable domain, with the rest looked up from reference TRBV28 and TRBJ1-6, is DVKVTQSSRYLVKRTGEKVFLECVQDMDHENMFWYRQDPGLGLRLIYFSYDVKMKEKGDIPEGYSVSREKKERFSLILESASTNQTSMYLCASSPRRVSPLHFGNGTRLTVT.

In DNA, the CDR3 is TGCGCCAGCAGCTTGACAGGGGATGATTCACCCCTCCACTTT. Protein product: CASSLTGDDSPLHF. The rearrangement joins TRBV5-1 to TRBJ1-6, with 7 bases matching TRBD1. Germline V lookup: CDR1 SGHRS, CDR2 YFSETQ. This CDR3 is 14 amino acids long. V shed 1 base, J shed 8 bases, and the junction held 3 bases outside the gene matches. The whole variable domain, filled in from reference TRBV5-1 and TRBJ1-6, reads KAGVTQTPRYLIKTRGQQVTLSCSPISGHRSVSWYQQTPGQGLQFLFEYFSETQRNKGNFPGRFSGRQFSNSRSEMNVSTLELGDSALYLCASSLTGDDSPLHFGNGTRLTVT.

The chain has TRBV7-2 and TRBJ2-4, with D hard to call. The CDR3 is made up of 14 amino acids. V lost 1 base and J lost 2, with 6 bases in between. Per the germline V gene, CDR1 is SGHTA and CDR2 is FQGNSA. The CDR3 here is CASSLDYPKNIQYF. The CDR3 DNA is TGTGCCAGCAGCTTAGACTATCCCAAAAACATTCAGTACTTC.

This clone showed up just a few times. The chain joins TRBV9 to TRBJ2-1; D not resolved. V was cut by 4 bases and J by 0 bases, with 14 bases left in between. The V gene's germline CDR1 is SGDLS and CDR2 YYNGEE. This CDR3 is built from 16 residues. The CDR3 nucleotides read TGTGCCAGCAGCCCAATGACAATGAGCTCCTACAATGAGCAGTTCTTC. This sequence encodes CASSPMTMSSYNEQFF.

The chain joins TRBV27 to TRBJ2-3, with D perhaps matching TRBD2 (6 bases). This CDR3 has 15 residues. Trimming left V 3 bases short and J 2 bases short, with 12 bases between. Germline V gene sequence: CDR1 MNHEY, CDR2 SMNVEV (reference sequence). CDR3 region: CASSLTRQTTDTQYF. As DNA, the CDR3 is TGTGCCAGCAGTTTGACTAGACAGACCACAGATACGCAGTATTTT.

This clone occurred a few times. V is TRBV19 and J is TRBJ1-5; 8 bases line up with TRBD1. The V segment lost 4 bases and the J segment 2 bases; nucleotides outside the gene matches: 19. Germline-derived CDR1 and CDR2 are LNHDA and SQIVND (reference sequence). The CDR3 loop spans 20 amino acids. This CDR3 is CASSSPDRDRWGSGNQPQHF. The CDR3 DNA reads TGTGCCAGTAGTAGTCCTGACCGGGACAGGTGGGGCTCGGGCAATCAGCCCCAGCATTTT.

The V gene is TRBV7-9, the J gene TRBJ2-7; maybe TRBD1 (6 bases). The V end lost 1 base, the J end lost 2 bases, and 12 bases lay between the germline ends. The CDR3 extends over 15 amino acids. CDR1 is SEHNR, CDR2 FQNEAQ, per germline (reference sequence). CDR3 nucleotides: TGTGCCAGCAGCTTAGGATGGGGGCTAGCCTACGAGCAGTACTTC. This translates into CASSLGWGLAYEQYF.